This TCR beta chain was captured in a study of shared clonotypes between healthy human individuals. On this clone itself: The antigen is undetermined.

The healthy adult donors were HIV-negative and reported no recent acute infections or vaccinations. The V gene's germline CDR1 is MDHEN and CDR2 SYDVKM. V was clipped by 6 bases and J by 10 bases, with 13 bases between them. The CDR3 totals 13 residues. Sequenced by immunoSEQ multiplex PCR; TCRdb stores in-frame clones only, minus some. The data show some 490,000 clones, 70% to 85% seen once. Points from the study as a whole: Deeper or shallower sequencing was expected to change how clonotypes are shared among donors.

The sequence was obtained from a middle-aged woman in good health. Some clones in this sample may be carry-over from other donors' samples. The chain recombines TRBV28 with TRBJ1-6, with D perhaps matching TRBD1 (5 bases). Specimen: PBMCs. The CDR3 sequence: CASRGTLLSPLHF. The DNA of the CDR3 is TGTGCCAGCAGAGGGACCCTACTCTCACCCCTCCACTTT.